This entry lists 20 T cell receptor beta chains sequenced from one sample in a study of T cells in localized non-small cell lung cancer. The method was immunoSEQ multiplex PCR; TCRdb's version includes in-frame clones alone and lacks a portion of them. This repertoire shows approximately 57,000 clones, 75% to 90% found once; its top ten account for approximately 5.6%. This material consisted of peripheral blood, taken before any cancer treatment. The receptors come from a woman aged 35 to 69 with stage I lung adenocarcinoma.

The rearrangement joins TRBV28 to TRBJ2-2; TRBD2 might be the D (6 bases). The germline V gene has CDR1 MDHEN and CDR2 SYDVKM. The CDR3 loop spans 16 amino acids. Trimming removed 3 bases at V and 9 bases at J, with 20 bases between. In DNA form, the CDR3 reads TGTGCCAGCAGTTTGGTGGGAGGTAGGAATGCCCGGGAGCTGTTTTTT. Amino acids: CASSLVGGRNARELFF.

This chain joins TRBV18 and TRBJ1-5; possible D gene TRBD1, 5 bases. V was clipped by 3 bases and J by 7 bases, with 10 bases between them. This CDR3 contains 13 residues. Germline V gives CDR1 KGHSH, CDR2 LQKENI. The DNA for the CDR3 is TGTGCCAGCTCACCGGGGGATAGGCAGCCCCAGCATTTT. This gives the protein CASSPGDRQPQHF.

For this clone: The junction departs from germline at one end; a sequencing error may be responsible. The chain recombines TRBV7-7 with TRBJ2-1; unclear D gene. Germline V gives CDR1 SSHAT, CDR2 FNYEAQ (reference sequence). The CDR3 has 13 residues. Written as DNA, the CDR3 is TGTGCTAGCAGCTTAGGATCCACCAATGAGCAGTTCTTC. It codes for CASSLGSTNEQFF. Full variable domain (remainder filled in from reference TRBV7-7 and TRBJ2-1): GAGVSQSPRYKVTKRGQDVTLRCDPISSHATLYWYQQALGQGPEFLTYFNYEAQPDKSGLPSDRFSAERPEGSISTLTIQRTEQRDSAMYRCASSLGSTNEQFFGPGTRLTVL.

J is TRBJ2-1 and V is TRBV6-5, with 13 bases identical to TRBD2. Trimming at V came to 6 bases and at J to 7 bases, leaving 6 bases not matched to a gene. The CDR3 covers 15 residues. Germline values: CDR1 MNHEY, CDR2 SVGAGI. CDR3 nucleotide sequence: TGTGCCAGCAGCCCTTGGACTAGCGGGGGTAATGAGCAGTTCTTC. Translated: CASSPWTSGGNEQFF.

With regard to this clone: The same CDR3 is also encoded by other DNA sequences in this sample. CDR3 coding DNA: TGTGCCAGCTCACCAGACAGGGTAATCACTGAAGCTTTCTTT. This gives the protein CASSPDRVITEAFF. V and J are TRBV18 and TRBJ1-1; 7 bases match TRBD1. This CDR3 is 14 amino acids long. Unmatched junction bases numbered 4, after V lost 2 bases and J lost 4 bases. The germline V gene encodes CDR1 KGHSH and CDR2 LQKENI.

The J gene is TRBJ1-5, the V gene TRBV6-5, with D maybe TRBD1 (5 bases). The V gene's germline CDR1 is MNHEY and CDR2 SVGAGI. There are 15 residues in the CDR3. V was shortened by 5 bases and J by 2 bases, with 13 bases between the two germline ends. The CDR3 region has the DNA TGTGCCAGCAGTCGTGGGGACGGGGGCAATCAGCCCCAGCATTTT. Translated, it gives CASSRGDGGNQPQHF.

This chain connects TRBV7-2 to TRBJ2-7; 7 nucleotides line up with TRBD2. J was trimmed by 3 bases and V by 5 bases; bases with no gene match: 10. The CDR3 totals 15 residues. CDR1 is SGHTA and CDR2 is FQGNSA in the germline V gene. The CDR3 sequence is CASSKSASGDYEQYF. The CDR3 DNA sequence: TGTGCCAGCAGCAAAAGTGCTAGCGGTGACTACGAGCAGTACTTC.

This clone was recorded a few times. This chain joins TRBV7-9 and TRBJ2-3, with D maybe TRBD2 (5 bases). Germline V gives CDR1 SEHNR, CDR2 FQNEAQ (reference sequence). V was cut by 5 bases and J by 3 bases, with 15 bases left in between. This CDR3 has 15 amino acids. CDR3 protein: CASSQTSAGTDTQYF. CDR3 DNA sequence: TGTGCCAGCAGCCAAACTAGTGCCGGAACAGATACGCAGTATTTT. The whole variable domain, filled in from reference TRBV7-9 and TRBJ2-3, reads DTGVSQNPRHKITKRGQNVTFRCDPISEHNRLYWYRQTLGQGPEFLTYFQNEAQLEKSRLLSDRFSAERPKGSFSTLEIQRTEQGDSAMYLCASSQTSAGTDTQYFGPGTRLTVL.

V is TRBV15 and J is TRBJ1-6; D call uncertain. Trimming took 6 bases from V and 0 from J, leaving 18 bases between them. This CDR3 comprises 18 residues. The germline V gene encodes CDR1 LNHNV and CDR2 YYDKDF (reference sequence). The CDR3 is CATSKAGVGNSYNSPLHF. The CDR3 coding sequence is TGTGCCACCAGTAAGGCCGGTGTAGGGAACTCCTATAATTCACCCCTCCACTTT.

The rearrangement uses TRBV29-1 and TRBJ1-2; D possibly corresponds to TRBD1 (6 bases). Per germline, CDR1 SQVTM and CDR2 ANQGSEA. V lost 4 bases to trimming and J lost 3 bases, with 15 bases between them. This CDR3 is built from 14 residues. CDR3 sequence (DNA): TGCAGCGTTGGTAAACAGGGAGAGCACTATGGCTACACCTTC. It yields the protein CSVGKQGEHYGYTF.

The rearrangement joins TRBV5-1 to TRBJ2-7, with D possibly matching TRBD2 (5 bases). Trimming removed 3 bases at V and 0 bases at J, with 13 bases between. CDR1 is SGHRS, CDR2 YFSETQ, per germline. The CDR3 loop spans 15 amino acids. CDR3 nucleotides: TGCGCCAGCAGCTCCGGACGGGGAAGCTCCTACGAGCAGTACTTC. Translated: CASSSGRGSSYEQYF.

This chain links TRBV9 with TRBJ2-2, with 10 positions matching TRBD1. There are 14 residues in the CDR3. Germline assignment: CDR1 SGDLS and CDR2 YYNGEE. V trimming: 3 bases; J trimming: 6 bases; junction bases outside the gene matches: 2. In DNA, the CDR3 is TGTGCCAGCAGCGGACAGGGGGCTGCCGGGGAGCTGTTTTTT. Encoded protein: CASSGQGAAGELFF. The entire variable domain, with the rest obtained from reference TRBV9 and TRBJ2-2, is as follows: DSGVTQTPKHLITATGQRVTLRCSPRSGDLSVYWYQQSLDQGLQFLIQYYNGEERAKGNILERFSAQQFPDLHSELNLSSLELGDSALYFCASSGQGAAGELFFGEGSRLTVL.

Here the CDR3 reads CASSPYTTGGTEAFF. CDR3 sequence (DNA): TGTGCCAGCAGCCCTTATACGACAGGGGGGACTGAAGCTTTCTTT. The rearrangement joins TRBV2 to TRBJ1-1; 9 bases agree with TRBD1. The V and J ends lost 6 bases and 5 bases, in that order; junction bases with no gene match: 10. The CDR3 consists of 15 residues. The V gene's germline CDR1 is SNHLY and CDR2 FYNNEI. Full variable domain (outside the CDR3, taken from reference TRBV2 and TRBJ1-1): EPEVTQTPSHQVTQMGQEVILRCVPISNHLYFYWYRQILGQKVEFLVSFYNNEISEKSEIFDDQFSVERPDGSNFTLKIRSTKLEDSAMYFCASSPYTTGGTEAFFGQGTRLTVV.

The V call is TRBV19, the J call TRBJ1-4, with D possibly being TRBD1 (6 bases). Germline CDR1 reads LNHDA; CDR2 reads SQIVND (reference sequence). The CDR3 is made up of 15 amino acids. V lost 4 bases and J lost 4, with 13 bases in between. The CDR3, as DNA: TGTGCCAGTAGTAGGACAGCATCTTATAATGAAAAACTGTTTTTT. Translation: CASSRTASYNEKLFF.

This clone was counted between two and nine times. CDR3 in DNA: TGTGCCAGCAGCTTAGAGGGGGGTGAGACCCAGTACTTC. It encodes CASSLEGGETQYF. This chain connects TRBV7-8 to TRBJ2-5; either TRBD1 or TRBD2 may fit D (6 bases each). CDR3 length: 13 residues. The V gene's germline CDR1 is SGHVS and CDR2 FQNEAQ. Trimming removed 1 base from V and 5 bases from J, with 8 bases in between.

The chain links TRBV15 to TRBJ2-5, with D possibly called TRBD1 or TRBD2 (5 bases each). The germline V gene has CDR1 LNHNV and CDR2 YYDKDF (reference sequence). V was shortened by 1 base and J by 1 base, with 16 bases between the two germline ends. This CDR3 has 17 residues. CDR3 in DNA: TGTGCCACCAGCAGAGTGCCCCCCGGGACGGTCCAAGAGACCCAGTACTTC. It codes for CATSRVPPGTVQETQYF.

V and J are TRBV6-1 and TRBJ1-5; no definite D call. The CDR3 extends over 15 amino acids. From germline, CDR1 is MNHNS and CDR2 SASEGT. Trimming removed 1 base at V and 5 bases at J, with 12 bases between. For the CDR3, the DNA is TGTGCCAGCAGTGAAGGGTCTGCGGCGGATCAGCCCCAGCATTTT. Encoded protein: CASSEGSAADQPQHF.

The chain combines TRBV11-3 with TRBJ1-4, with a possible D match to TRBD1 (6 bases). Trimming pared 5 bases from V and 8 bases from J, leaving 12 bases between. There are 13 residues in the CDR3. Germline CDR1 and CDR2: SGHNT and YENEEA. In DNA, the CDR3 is TGTGCCAGCAGCAAAAGAACAGGGGAAAAACTGTTTTTT. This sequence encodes CASSKRTGEKLFF.

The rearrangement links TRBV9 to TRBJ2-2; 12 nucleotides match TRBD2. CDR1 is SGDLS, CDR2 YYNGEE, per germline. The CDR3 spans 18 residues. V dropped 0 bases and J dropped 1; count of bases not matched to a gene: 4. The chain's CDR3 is CASSVGLAGGLNTGELFF. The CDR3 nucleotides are TGTGCCAGCAGCGTAGGCCTAGCGGGGGGGTTGAACACCGGGGAGCTGTTTTTT.

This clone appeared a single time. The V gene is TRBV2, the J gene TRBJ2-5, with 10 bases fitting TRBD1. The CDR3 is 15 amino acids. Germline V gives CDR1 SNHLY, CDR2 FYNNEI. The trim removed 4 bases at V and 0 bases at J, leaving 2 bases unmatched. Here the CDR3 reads CASSVDRGHQETQYF. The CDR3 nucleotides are TGTGCCAGCAGTGTAGACAGGGGGCACCAAGAGACCCAGTACTTC.